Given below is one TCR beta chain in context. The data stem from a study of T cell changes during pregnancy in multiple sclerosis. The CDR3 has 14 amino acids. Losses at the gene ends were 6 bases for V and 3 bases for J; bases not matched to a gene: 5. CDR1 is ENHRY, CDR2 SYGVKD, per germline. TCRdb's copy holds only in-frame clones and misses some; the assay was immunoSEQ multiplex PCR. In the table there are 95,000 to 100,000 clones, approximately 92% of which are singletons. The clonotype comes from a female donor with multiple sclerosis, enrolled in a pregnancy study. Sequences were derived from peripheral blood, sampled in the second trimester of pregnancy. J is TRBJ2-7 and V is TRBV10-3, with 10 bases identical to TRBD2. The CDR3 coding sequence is TGTGCCATCAGACCTAGCGGGAGTCTCTACGAGCAGTACTTC. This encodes CAIRPSGSLYEQYF.